This T cell receptor (beta chain) was found in a study of cytomegalovirus exposure and HLA in healthy donors. Study-wide findings and caveats: TCR clusters originating in the first cohort tended to co-occur in the roughly 120 validation repertoires, according to a later analysis. Altogether, some 170 TCR beta chains were recorded as cytomegalovirus-associated.

The length of the CDR3 is 15 residues. V trimming: 4 bases; J trimming: 3 bases; junction bases outside the gene matches: 8. Per germline, CDR1 MDHEN and CDR2 SYDVKM. As concerns this clone: Its antigen is unknown.

Generated by immunoSEQ multiplex PCR, the TCRdb table keeps only in-frame clones and is missing some. The repertoire includes more than 95,000 clones, around 88% of them detected once, and approximately 2% sits in the top ten. The sequence came from a man aged 18 to 30 in good health and CMV-seronegative. The rearrangement uses TRBV28 and TRBJ2-7; TRBD2 matches at 8 bases. Sequencing was performed on PBMCs. The CDR3 loop is CASSSTGTSSYEQYF. CDR3 DNA: TGTGCCAGCAGTTCCACCGGGACTAGTAGCTACGAGCAGTACTTC.